One and the same sample provided the 13 T cell receptor beta chains below, sequenced in a study of PD-L1 blockade in urothelial cancer. Sequenced by immunoSEQ multiplex PCR; TCRdb stores in-frame clones only, minus some. The table has 49,000 or so clones, 86% seen once; the top ten hold approximately 20%. The time point denotes: pretreatment peripheral blood. The sample was PBMCs, taken around atezolizumab (anti-PD-L1) treatment. All receptors derive from a man aged 55-75 years with urothelial cancer.

This rearrangement joins TRBV5-1 to TRBJ2-7, with TRBD1 as a possible D gene (5 bases). V was pared by 3 bases and J by 2 bases, with 9 bases between. Germline-derived CDR1 and CDR2 are SGHRS and YFSETQ. This CDR3 comprises 13 residues. The CDR3 region has the DNA TGCGCCAGCAGCTCAACAGGCACCTACGAGCAGTACTTC. It codes for CASSSTGTYEQYF.

The CDR3 DNA reads as TGCAGCGTGGGGACAGGGGGAGGGACTGAAGCTTTCTTT. This gives the protein CSVGTGGGTEAFF. The chain links TRBV29-1 to TRBJ1-1; 11 nucleotides agree with TRBD1. The CDR3 consists of 13 residues. J gave up 5 bases and V 6 bases, and 5 bases lay outside the gene matches. The germline CDR1 and CDR2 sequences are SQVTM and ANQGSEA.

This chain joins TRBV10-2 and TRBJ2-7, with 14 bases that match TRBD2. The V segment lost 7 bases and the J segment 3 bases; nucleotides outside the gene matches: 8. The CDR3 consists of 16 residues. Looked up from germline, CDR1 is WSHSY and CDR2 is SAAADI. The DNA of the CDR3 is TGCGCCAGCACCACCGGGACTAGCGGGAGAGGCTACGAGCAGTACTTC. Translated: CASTTGTSGRGYEQYF.

This chain joins TRBV5-1 and TRBJ2-7; 7 bases fit TRBD2. V gave up 0 bases and J gave up 5 bases; unmatched junction bases: 2. The germline V gene encodes CDR1 SGHRS and CDR2 YFSETQ. The CDR3 spans 13 residues. CDR3 amino acids: CASSLAGGNEQYF. For the CDR3, the DNA is TGCGCCAGCAGCTTGGCCGGGGGGAACGAGCAGTACTTC.

J is TRBJ2-3 and V is TRBV5-6; D is unresolved. Deletions cut 2 bases from V and 2 bases from J, with 6 bases between. The CDR3 loop spans 13 amino acids. Germline lookup yields CDR1 SGHDT and CDR2 YYEEEE. The CDR3 DNA sequence: TGTGCCAGCAGCTTAGCCCACACAGATACGCAGTATTTT. It is translated as CASSLAHTDTQYF.

This clone has just one count. The rearrangement uses TRBV5-1 and TRBJ2-1; D gene ambiguous. CDR1 and CDR2 from the germline V gene are SGHRS and YFSETQ. V lost 3 bases and J lost 0, with 7 bases in between. The CDR3 length is 14 residues. The CDR3 DNA is TGCGCCAGCAGCTCCACAACCTCCTACAATGAGCAGTTCTTC. It codes for CASSSTTSYNEQFF.

In its sample, this clone was seen a few times. This chain links TRBV25-1 with TRBJ2-2, with 11 positions matching TRBD2. CDR3 size: 18 residues. CDR1 is MGHDK and CDR2 is SYGVNS in the germline V gene. V lost 5 bases, J lost 1 base, and 9 bases stayed unmatched. In nucleotides, the CDR3 is TGTGCCAGCAGTACAGGGACTAGCGGCGCGCAGAACACCGGGGAGCTGTTTTTT. This encodes CASSTGTSGAQNTGELFF. The full variable domain, with the rest looked up from reference TRBV25-1 and TRBJ2-2, is EADIYQTPRYLVIGTGKKITLECSQTMGHDKMYWYQQDPGMELHLIHYSYGVNSTEKGDLSSESTVSRIRTEHFPLTLESARPSHTSQYLCASSTGTSGAQNTGELFFGEGSRLTVL.

The chain has TRBV5-1 and TRBJ2-3; possibly TRBD1 for D (5 bases). Germline CDR1 SGHRS, CDR2 YFSETQ. The CDR3 extends over 14 amino acids. Trimming took off 4 bases at V and 2 bases at J, with 11 bases between the two ends. The CDR3 spells CASSPGLLTDTQYF. The CDR3 region has the DNA TGCGCCAGCAGCCCAGGGCTCCTCACAGATACGCAGTATTTT.

As regards this clone: A junction boundary mismatches the germline segment, possibly from a read error. The CDR3 sequence is CASSNGTSGRAIAKNIQYF. The CDR3 region has the DNA TGTGCTAGCAGCAACGGGACTAGCGGGAGGGCGATAGCCAAAAACATTCAGTACTTC. The genes are TRBV7-7 and TRBJ2-4, with 16 bases identical to TRBD2. The CDR3 covers 19 residues. The germline CDR1 and CDR2 sequences are SSHAT and FNYEAQ (reference sequence). Drawing the rest from reference TRBV7-7 and TRBJ2-4, the complete variable domain is GAGVSQSPRYKVTKRGQDVTLRCDPISSHATLYWYQQALGQGPEFLTYFNYEAQPDKSGLPSDRFSAERPEGSISTLTIQRTEQRDSAMYRCASSNGTSGRAIAKNIQYFGAGTRLSVL.

The gene calls are TRBV27 and TRBJ1-1; 9 bases are a match to TRBD1. Germline CDR1 reads MNHEY; CDR2 reads SMNVEV (reference sequence). This CDR3 region has 16 residues. The V segment lost 5 bases and the J segment 5 bases; nucleotides outside the gene matches: 12. CDR3: CASSPRTGDRRTEAFF. The CDR3 bases are TGTGCCAGCAGTCCACGGACAGGGGATAGAAGGACTGAAGCTTTCTTT.

The chain has TRBV5-1 and TRBJ2-2; maybe TRBD1 (6 bases). The CDR3 loop spans 15 amino acids. The germline gives CDR1 SGHRS, CDR2 YFSETQ. Trimming pared 0 bases from V and 0 bases from J, leaving 6 bases between. The CDR3 nucleotides are TGCGCCAGCAGCTTGGACAGGGCGAACACCGGGGAGCTGTTTTTT. Translating gives CASSLDRANTGELFF.

The chain employs TRBV2 and TRBJ2-5; 11 nucleotides agree with TRBD1. Trimming cost V 7 bases and J 4 bases; bases outside gene matches: 5. The CDR3 consists of 14 residues. Germline CDR1 is SNHLY and CDR2 is FYNNEI. The CDR3 coding sequence is TGTGCCAGCAAAGGGACAGGGGGTCGAGAGACCCAGTACTTC. Protein: CASKGTGGRETQYF.

The chain recombines TRBV5-1 with TRBJ2-3; 7 bases match TRBD1. The CDR3 runs 16 residues. Losses at the gene ends were 5 bases for V and 0 bases for J; bases not matched to a gene: 9. Germline loops: CDR1 SGHRS, CDR2 YFSETQ. The CDR3 reads CASRPQGPASTDTQYF. The CDR3, as DNA: TGCGCCAGCAGGCCACAGGGGCCCGCTAGCACAGATACGCAGTATTTT.